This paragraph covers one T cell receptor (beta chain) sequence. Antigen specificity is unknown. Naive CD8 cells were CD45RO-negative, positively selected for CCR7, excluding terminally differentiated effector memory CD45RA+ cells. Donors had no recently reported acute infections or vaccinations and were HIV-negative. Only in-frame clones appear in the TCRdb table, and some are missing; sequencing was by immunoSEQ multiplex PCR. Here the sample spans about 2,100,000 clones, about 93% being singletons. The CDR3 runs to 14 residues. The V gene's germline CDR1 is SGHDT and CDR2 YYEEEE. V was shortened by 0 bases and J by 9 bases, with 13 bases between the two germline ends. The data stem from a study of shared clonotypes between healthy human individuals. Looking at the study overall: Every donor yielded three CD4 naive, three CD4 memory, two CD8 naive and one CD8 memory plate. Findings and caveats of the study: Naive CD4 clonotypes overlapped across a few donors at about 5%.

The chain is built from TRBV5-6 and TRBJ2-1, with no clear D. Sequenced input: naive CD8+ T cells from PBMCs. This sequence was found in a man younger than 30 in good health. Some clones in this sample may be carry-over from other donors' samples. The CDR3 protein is CASSLGRPSVEQFF. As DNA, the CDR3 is TGTGCCAGCAGCTTGGGGAGACCTAGTGTTGAGCAGTTCTTC.